Reported below is one T cell receptor beta chain. Its antigen is not identified. This specimen comes from a study of T cells after yellow fever vaccination. Study background: Preparation used SMART-Seq v4 Ultra Low Input for the low-cell-number fractions.

Germline V gene data show CDR1 as LNHDA and CDR2 as SQIVND (reference sequence). The trim removed 11 bases at V and 1 base at J, leaving 8 bases unmatched. This CDR3 region has 14 residues. The 5'RACE template-switching step produced TCR cDNA and added a universal primer site and UMIs. One entry per CDR3 protein, called by TCRdb with MiXCR from the 5' RACE reads. The table shows about 350,000 distinct CDR3 sequences, with around 8.1% occurring only once. Study-wide results and limits: Abundant clonotypes from the bulk population could get into FACS-sorted repertoires as contaminants. Of the clonotypes, a small share occurred in both CD4 and CD8 compartments.

The sample in question was PBMCs, obtained roughly seven weeks after the first yellow fever vaccination. The receptor was isolated from a man in his late teens or twenties who received the YFV17D yellow fever vaccine. The genes are TRBV19 and TRBJ2-3; 8 bases match TRBD2. DNA for the CDR3: TGTGCCTCTAGGGTTAGCGGGGGCACAGATACGCAGTATTTT. This gives the protein CASRVSGGTDTQYF.